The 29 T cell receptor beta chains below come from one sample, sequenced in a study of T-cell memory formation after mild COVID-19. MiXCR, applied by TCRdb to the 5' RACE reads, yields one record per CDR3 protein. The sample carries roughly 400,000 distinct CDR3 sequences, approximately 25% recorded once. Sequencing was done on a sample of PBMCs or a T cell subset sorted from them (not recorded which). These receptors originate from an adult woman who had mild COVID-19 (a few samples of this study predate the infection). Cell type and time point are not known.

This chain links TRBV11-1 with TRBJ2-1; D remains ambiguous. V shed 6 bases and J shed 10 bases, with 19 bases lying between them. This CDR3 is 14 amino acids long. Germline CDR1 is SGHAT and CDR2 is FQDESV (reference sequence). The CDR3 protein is CASRPSSGQGEQFF. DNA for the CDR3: TGTGCCAGCAGGCCTTCATCCGGGCAAGGAGAGCAGTTCTTC.

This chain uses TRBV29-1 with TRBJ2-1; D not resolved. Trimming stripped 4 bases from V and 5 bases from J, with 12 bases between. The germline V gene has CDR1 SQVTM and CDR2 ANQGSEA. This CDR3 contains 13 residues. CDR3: CSVVWNADNEQFF. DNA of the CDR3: TGCAGCGTTGTCTGGAACGCTGACAATGAGCAGTTCTTC.

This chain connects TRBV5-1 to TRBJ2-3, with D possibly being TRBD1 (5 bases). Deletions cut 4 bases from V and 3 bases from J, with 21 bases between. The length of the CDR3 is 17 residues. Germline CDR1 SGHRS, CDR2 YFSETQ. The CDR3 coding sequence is TGCGCCAGCAGCGTACAAGGGGTCTACATGAGGACAGATACGCAGTATTTT. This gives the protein CASSVQGVYMRTDTQYF. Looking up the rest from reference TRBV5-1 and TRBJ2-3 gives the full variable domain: KAGVTQTPRYLIKTRGQQVTLSCSPISGHRSVSWYQQTPGQGLQFLFEYFSETQRNKGNFPGRFSGRQFSNSRSEMNVSTLELGDSALYLCASSVQGVYMRTDTQYFGPGTRLTVL.

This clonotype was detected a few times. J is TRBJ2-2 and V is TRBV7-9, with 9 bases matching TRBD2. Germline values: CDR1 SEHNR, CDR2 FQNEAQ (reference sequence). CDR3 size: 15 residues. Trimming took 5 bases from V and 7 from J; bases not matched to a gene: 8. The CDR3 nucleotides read TGTGCCAGCAGCCCGGGACTAGCTCGTGACGGGGAGCTGTTTTTT. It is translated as CASSPGLARDGELFF. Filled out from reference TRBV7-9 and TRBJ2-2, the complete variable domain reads DTGVSQNPRHKITKRGQNVTFRCDPISEHNRLYWYRQTLGQGPEFLTYFQNEAQLEKSRLLSDRFSAERPKGSFSTLEIQRTEQGDSAMYLCASSPGLARDGELFFGEGSRLTVL.

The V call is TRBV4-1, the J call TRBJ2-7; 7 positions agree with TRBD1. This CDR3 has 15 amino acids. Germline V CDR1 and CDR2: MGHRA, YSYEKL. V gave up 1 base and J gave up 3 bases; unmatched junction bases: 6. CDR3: CASSQARDSSYEQYF. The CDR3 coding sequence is TGCGCCAGCAGCCAAGCCCGGGACAGCAGCTACGAGCAGTACTTC.

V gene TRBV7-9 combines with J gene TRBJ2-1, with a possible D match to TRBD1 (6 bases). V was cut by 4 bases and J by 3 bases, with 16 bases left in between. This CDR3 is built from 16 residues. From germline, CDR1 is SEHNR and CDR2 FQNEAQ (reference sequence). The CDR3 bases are TGTGCCAGCAGCTCGACCCGCTTGACAGGCTACAATGAGCAGTTCTTC. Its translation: CASSSTRLTGYNEQFF.

The CDR3 DNA reads as TGTGCCAGCTCCCGCCGGGACAGGGCTACTGAAGCTTTCTTT. Translated: CASSRRDRATEAFF. This rearrangement joins TRBV18 to TRBJ1-1, with 9 positions matching TRBD1. After removal of 6 bases from V and 5 bases from J, the junction contained 7 bases not matched to a gene. The CDR3 covers 14 residues. Germline V gene sequence: CDR1 KGHSH, CDR2 LQKENI.

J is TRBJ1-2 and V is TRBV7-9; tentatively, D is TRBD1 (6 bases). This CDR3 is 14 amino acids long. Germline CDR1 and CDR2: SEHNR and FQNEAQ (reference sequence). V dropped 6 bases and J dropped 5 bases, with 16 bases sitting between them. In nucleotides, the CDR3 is TGTGCCAGCAGTTTACAGGGCCAGAGATATGGCTACACCTTC. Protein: CASSLQGQRYGYTF.

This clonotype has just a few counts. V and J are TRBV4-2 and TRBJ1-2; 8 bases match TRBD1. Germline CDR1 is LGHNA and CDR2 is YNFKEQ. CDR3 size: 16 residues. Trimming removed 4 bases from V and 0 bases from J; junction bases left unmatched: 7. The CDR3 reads CASSLPRGQANYGYTF. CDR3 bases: TGTGCCAGCAGCCTACCGAGGGGACAGGCTAACTATGGCTACACCTTC.

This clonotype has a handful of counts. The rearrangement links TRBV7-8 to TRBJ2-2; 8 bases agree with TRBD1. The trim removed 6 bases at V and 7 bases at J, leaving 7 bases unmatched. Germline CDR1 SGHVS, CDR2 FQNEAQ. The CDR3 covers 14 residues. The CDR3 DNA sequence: TGTGCCAGCAGACGGGACAGGTCTATCGGGGAGCTGTTTTTT. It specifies CASRRDRSIGELFF. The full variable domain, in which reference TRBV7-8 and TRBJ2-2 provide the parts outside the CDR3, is GAGVSQSPRYKVAKRGQDVALRCDPISGHVSLFWYQQALGQGPEFLTYFQNEAQLDKSGLPSDRFFAERPEGSVSTLKIQRTQQEDSAVYLCASRRDRSIGELFFGEGSRLTVL.

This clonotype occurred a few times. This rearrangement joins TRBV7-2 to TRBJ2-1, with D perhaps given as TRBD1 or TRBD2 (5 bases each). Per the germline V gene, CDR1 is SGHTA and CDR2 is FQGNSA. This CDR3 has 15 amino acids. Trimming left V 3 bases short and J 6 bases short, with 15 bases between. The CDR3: CASSFSGAPGNEQFF. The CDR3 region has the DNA TGTGCCAGCAGCTTTTCCGGGGCGCCAGGCAATGAGCAGTTCTTC.

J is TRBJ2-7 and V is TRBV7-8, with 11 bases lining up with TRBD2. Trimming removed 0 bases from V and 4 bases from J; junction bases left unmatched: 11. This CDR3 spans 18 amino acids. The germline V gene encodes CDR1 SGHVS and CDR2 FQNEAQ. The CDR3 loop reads CASSLAGSGRAHGYEQYF. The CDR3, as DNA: TGTGCCAGCAGCTTAGCGGGTAGCGGGAGGGCCCATGGATACGAGCAGTACTTC.

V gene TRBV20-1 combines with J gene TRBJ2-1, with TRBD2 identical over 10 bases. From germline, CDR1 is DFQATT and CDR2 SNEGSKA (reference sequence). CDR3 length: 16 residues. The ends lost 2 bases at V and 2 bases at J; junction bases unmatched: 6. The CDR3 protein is CSARIPGTSAYNEQFF. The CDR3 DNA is TGCAGTGCTAGAATCCCCGGGACTAGCGCCTACAATGAGCAGTTCTTC.

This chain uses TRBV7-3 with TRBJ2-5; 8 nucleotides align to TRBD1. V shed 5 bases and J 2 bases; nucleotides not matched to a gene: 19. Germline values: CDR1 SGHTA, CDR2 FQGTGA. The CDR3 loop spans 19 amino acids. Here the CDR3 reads CASSRLGQGAKVGQETQYF. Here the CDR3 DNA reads TGTGCCAGCAGCCGACTGGGGCAGGGGGCAAAGGTTGGGCAAGAGACCCAGTACTTC.

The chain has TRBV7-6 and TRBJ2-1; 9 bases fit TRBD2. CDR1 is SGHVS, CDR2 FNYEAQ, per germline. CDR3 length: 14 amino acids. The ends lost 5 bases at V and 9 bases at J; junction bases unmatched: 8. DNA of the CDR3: TGTGCCAGCAGCCCTTTAGCGGGAGACTCTGAGCAGTTCTTC. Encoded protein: CASSPLAGDSEQFF.

The CDR3 protein is CASSPEAGGITGELFF. The CDR3 nucleotides are TGTGCCAGCAGTCCCGAGGCGGGGGGGATCACCGGGGAGCTGTTTTTT. The rearrangement links TRBV12-3 or TRBV12-4 to TRBJ2-2; 9 bases map to TRBD2. This CDR3 contains 16 residues. The V segment lost 5 bases and the J segment 4 bases; nucleotides outside the gene matches: 8.

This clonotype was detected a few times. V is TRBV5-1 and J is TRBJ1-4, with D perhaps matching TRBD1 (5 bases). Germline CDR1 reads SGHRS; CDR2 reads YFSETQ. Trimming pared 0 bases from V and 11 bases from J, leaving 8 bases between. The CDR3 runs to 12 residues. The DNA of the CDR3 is TGCGCCAGCAGCTTGGATCAGGGCAAACTGTTTTTT. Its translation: CASSLDQGKLFF. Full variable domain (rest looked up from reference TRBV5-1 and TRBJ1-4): KAGVTQTPRYLIKTRGQQVTLSCSPISGHRSVSWYQQTPGQGLQFLFEYFSETQRNKGNFPGRFSGRQFSNSRSEMNVSTLELGDSALYLCASSLDQGKLFFGSGTQLSVL.

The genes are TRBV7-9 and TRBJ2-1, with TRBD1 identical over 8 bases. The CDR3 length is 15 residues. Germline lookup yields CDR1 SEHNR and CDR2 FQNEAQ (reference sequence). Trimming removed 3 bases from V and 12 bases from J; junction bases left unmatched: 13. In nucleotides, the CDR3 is TGTGCCAGCAGCTTCTCGGGACAGGTTTTTATAGGGCAGTTCTTC. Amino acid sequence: CASSFSGQVFIGQFF.

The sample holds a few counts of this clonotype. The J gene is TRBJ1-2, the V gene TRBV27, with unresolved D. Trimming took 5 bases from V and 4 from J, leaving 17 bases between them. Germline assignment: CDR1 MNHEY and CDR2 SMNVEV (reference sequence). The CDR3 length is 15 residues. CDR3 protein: CASSPAGARSYGYTF. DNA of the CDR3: TGTGCCAGCAGTCCAGCGGGAGCCAGGAGCTATGGCTACACCTTC.

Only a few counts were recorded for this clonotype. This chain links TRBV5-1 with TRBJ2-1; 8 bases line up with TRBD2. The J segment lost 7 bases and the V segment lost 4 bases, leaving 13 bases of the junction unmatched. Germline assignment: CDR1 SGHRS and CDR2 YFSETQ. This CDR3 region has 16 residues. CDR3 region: CASSTRTRLAWNEQFF. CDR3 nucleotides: TGCGCCAGCAGCACACGGACGAGACTAGCGTGGAATGAGCAGTTCTTC.

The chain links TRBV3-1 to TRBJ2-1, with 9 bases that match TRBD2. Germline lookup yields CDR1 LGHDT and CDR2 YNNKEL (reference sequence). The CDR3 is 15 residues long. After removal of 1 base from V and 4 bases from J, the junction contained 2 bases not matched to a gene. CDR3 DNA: TGTGCCAGCAGCCAAGGGACTAGCGAGTACAATGAGCAGTTCTTC. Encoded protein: CASSQGTSEYNEQFF.

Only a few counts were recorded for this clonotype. The CDR3 sequence is CATAPGDGYEQYF. In nucleotides, the CDR3 is TGTGCCACCGCTCCAGGGGACGGCTACGAGCAGTACTTC. The chain links TRBV24-1 to TRBJ2-7; D may be TRBD1 (6 bases). V was cut by 9 bases and J by 3 bases, with 14 bases left in between. Germline values: CDR1 KGHDR, CDR2 SFDVKD. This CDR3 comprises 13 residues.

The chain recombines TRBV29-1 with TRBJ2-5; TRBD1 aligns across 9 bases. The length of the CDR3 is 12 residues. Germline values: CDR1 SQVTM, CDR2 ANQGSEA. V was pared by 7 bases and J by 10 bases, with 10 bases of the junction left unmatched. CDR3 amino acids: CSGGQGLKDQYF. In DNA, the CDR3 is TGCAGCGGAGGACAGGGGCTTAAGGACCAGTACTTC. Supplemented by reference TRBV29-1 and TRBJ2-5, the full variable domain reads SAVISQKPSRDICQRGTSLTIQCQVDSQVTMMFWYRQQPGQSLTLIATANQGSEATYESGFVIDKFPISRPNLTFSTLTVSNMSPEDSSIYLCSGGQGLKDQYFGPGTRLLVL.

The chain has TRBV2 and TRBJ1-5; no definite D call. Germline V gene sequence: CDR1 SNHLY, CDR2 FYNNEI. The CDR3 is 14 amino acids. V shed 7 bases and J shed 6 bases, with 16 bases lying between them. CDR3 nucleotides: TGTGCCAGCACGCGGCGCGTCCGGGGTCAGCCCCAGCATTTT. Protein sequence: CASTRRVRGQPQHF.

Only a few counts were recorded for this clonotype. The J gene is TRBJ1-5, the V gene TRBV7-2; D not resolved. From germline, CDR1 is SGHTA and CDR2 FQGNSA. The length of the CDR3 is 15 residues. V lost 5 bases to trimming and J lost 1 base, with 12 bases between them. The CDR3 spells CASSQVVGSNQPQHF. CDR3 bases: TGTGCCAGCAGCCAAGTGGTGGGGAGCAATCAGCCCCAGCATTTT. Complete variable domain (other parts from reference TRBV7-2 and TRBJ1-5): GAGVSQSPSNKVTEKGKDVELRCDPISGHTALYWYRQSLGQGLEFLIYFQGNSAPDKSGLPSDRFSAERTGGSVSTLTIQRTQQEDSAVYLCASSQVVGSNQPQHFGDGTRLSIL.

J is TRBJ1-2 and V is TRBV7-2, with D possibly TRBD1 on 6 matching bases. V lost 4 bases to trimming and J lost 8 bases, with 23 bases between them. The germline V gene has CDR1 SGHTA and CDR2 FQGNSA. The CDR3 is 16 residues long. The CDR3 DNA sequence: TGTGCCAGCAGCTCAACCCAATCTAAACAGGGTCGGGGCTACACCTTC. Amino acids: CASSSTQSKQGRGYTF.

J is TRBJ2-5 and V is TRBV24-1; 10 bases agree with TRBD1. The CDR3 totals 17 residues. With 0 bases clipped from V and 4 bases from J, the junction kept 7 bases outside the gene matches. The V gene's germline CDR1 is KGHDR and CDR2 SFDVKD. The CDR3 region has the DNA TGTGCCACCAGTGATTTGGACCGGGACAGGGGTCGAGAGACCCAGTACTTC. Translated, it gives CATSDLDRDRGRETQYF.

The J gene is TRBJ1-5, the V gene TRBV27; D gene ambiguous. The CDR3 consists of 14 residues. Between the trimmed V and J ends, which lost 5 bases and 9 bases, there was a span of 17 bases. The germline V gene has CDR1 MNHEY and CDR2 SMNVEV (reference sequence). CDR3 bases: TGTGCCAGCAGTCCCAGGACGGTCTTAGGGCCCCAGCATTTT. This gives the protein CASSPRTVLGPQHF.

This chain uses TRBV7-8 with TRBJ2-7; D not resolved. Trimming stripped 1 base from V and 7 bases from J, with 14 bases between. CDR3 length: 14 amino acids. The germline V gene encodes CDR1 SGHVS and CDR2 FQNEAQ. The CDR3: CASSLVVSPDEQYF. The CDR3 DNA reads TGTGCCAGCAGCTTAGTTGTCAGTCCGGATGAGCAGTACTTC.